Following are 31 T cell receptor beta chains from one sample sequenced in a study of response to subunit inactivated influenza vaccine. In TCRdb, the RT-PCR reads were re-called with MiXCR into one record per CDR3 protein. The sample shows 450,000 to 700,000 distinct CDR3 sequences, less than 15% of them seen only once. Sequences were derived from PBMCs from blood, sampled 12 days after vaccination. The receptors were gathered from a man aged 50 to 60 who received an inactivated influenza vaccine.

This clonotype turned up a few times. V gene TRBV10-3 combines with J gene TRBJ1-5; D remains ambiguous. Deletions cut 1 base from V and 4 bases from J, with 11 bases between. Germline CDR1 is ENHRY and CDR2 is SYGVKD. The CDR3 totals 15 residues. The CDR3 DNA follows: TGTGCCATCAGTGAGTTTAGGGCAGATAATCAGCCCCAGCATTTT. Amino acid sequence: CAISEFRADNQPQHF.

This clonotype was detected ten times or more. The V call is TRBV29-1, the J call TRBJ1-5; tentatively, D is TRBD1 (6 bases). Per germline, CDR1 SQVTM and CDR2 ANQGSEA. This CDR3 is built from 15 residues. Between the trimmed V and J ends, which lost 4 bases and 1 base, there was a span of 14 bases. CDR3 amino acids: CSVGVGRGSNQPQHF. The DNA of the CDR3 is TGCAGCGTTGGCGTTGGCAGGGGAAGCAATCAGCCCCAGCATTTT.

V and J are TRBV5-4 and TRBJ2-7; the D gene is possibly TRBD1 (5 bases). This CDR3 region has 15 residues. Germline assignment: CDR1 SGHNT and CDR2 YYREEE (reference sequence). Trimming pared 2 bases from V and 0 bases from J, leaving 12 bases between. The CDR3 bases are TGTGCCAGCAGCTTTGCCCCGCAGGGCTCCTACGAGCAGTACTTC. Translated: CASSFAPQGSYEQYF.

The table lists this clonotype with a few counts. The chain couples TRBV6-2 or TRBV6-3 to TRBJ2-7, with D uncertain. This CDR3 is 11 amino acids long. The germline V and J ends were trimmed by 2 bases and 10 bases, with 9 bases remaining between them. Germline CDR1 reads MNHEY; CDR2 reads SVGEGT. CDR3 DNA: TGTGCCAGCAGTTACGGACCCGTTCAGTACTTC. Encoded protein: CASSYGPVQYF.

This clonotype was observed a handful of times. The DNA of the CDR3 is TGTGCCAGCAGTTCAGGGGGAGGGCTTAATCAGCCCCAGCATTTT. Translation: CASSSGGGLNQPQHF. This rearrangement joins TRBV12-3 or TRBV12-4 to TRBJ1-5; 7 nucleotides agree with TRBD1. The ends lost 4 bases at V and 4 bases at J; junction bases unmatched: 7. This CDR3 is 15 amino acids long.

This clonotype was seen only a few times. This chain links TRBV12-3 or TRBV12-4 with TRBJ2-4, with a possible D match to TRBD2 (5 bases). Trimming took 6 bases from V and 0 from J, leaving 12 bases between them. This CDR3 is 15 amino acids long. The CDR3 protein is CASSPGNIAKNIQYF. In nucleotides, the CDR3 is TGTGCCAGCAGCCCCGGGAATATAGCCAAAAACATTCAGTACTTC.

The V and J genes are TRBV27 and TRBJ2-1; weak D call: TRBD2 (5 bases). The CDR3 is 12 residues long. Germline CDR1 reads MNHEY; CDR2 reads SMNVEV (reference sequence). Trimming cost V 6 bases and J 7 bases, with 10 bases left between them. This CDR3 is CASRKRDNEQFF. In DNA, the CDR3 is TGTGCCAGCAGGAAGAGGGATAATGAGCAGTTCTTC.

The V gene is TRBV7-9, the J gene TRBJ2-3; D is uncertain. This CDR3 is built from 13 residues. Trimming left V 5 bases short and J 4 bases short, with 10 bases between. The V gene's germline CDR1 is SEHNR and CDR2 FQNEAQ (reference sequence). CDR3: CASSTRHPDTQYF. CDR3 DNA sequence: TGTGCCAGCAGCACTCGACACCCAGATACGCAGTATTTT.

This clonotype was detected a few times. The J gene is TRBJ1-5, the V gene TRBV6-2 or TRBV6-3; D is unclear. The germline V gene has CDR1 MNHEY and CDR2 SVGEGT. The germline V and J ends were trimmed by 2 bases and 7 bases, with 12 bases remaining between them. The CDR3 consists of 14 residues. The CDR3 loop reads CASSYPITGQPQHF. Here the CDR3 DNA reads TGTGCCAGCAGTTACCCGATTACGGGACAGCCCCAGCATTTT.

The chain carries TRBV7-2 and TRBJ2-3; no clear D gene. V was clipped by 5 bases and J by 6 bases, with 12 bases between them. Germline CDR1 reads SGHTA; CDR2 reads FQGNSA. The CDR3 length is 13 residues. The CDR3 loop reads CASSPLHPDTQYF. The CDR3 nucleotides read TGTGCCAGCAGCCCACTGCATCCTGATACGCAGTATTTT.

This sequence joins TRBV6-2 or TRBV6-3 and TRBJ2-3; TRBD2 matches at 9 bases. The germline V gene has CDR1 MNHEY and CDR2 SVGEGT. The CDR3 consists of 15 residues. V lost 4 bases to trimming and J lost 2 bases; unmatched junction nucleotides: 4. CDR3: CASSWERGATDTQYF. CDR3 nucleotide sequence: TGTGCCAGCAGTTGGGAGCGGGGGGCCACAGATACGCAGTATTTT.

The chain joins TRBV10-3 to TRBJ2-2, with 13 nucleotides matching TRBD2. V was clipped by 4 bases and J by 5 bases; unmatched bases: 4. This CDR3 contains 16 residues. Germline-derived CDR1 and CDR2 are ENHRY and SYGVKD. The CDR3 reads CAISGTSGRGTGELFF. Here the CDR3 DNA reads TGTGCCATCAGTGGGACTAGCGGGAGAGGAACCGGGGAGCTGTTTTTT.

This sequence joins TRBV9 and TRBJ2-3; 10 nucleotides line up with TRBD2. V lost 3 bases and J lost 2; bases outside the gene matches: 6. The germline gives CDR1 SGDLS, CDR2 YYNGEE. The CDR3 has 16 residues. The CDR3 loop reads CASSGGLAETTDTQYF. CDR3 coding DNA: TGTGCCAGCAGCGGCGGACTAGCGGAGACCACAGATACGCAGTATTTT. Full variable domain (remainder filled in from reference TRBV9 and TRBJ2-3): DSGVTQTPKHLITATGQRVTLRCSPRSGDLSVYWYQQSLDQGLQFLIQYYNGEERAKGNILERFSAQQFPDLHSELNLSSLELGDSALYFCASSGGLAETTDTQYFGPGTRLTVL.

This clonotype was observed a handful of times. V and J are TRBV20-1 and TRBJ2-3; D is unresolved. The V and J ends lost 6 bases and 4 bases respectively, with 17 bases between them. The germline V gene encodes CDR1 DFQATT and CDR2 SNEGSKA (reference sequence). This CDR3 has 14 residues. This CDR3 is CSATVPLPPDTQYF. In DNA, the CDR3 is TGCAGTGCAACAGTTCCCTTGCCTCCAGATACGCAGTATTTT.

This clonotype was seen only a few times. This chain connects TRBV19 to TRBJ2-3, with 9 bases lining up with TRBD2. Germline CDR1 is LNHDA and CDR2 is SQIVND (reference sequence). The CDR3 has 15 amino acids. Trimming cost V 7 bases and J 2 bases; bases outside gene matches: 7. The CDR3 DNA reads TGTGCCAGTACCAATAGCGGGAGTAACACAGATACGCAGTATTTT. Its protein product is CASTNSGSNTDTQYF.

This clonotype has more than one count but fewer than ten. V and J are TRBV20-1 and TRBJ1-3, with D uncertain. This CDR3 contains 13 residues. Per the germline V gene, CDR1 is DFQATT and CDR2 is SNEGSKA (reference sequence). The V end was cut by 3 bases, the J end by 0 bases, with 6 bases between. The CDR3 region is CSARGASGNTIYF. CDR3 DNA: TGCAGTGCTAGGGGAGCCTCTGGAAACACCATATATTTT.

This CDR3 is CASSLQGHNEQFF. For the CDR3, the DNA is TGCGCCAGCAGCTTACAGGGCCACAATGAGCAGTTCTTC. The V gene is TRBV5-1, the J gene TRBJ2-1; D perhaps matches TRBD1 (6 bases). V lost 2 bases, J lost 5 bases, and 8 bases lay in between. CDR1 is SGHRS and CDR2 is YFSETQ in the germline V gene. This CDR3 has 13 residues.

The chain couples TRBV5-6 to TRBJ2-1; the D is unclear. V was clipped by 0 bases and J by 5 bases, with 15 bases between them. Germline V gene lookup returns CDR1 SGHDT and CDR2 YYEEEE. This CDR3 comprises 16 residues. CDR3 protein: CASSLGGTLINNEQFF. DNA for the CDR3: TGTGCCAGCAGCTTGGGAGGTACGCTTATAAACAATGAGCAGTTCTTC.

The chain's CDR3 is CASSQDRRRGRHTGELFF. The CDR3 nucleotides are TGTGCCAGCAGCCAAGATCGGCGGCGGGGGCGTCACACCGGGGAGCTGTTTTTT. V gene TRBV3-1 combines with J gene TRBJ2-2; D possibly corresponds to TRBD2 (7 bases). In germline, CDR1 is LGHDT, CDR2 YNNKEL (reference sequence). The CDR3 consists of 18 residues. V lost 0 bases, J lost 3 bases, and 17 bases lay in between.

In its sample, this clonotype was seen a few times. CDR3 protein: CASSHGTSGGSYEQYF. CDR3 nucleotides: TGTGCCAGCAGCCACGGGACTAGCGGGGGGTCCTACGAGCAGTACTTC. The chain carries TRBV7-2 and TRBJ2-7, with 15 positions matching TRBD2. The CDR3 loop spans 16 amino acids. Unmatched junction bases numbered 3, after V lost 5 bases and J lost 1 base. Germline V gene sequence: CDR1 SGHTA, CDR2 FQGNSA.

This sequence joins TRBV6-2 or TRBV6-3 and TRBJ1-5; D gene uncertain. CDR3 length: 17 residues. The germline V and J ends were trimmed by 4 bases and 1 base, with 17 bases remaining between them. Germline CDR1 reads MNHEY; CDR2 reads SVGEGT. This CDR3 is CASSSPTRTDSNQPQHF. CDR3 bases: TGTGCCAGCAGTTCACCTACCCGTACCGACAGCAATCAGCCCCAGCATTTT.

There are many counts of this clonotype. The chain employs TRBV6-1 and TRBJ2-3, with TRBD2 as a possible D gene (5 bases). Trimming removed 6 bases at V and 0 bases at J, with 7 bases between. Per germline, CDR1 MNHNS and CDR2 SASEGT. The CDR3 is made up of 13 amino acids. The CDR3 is CASRAASTDTQYF. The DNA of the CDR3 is TGTGCCAGCAGAGCGGCAAGCACAGATACGCAGTATTTT.

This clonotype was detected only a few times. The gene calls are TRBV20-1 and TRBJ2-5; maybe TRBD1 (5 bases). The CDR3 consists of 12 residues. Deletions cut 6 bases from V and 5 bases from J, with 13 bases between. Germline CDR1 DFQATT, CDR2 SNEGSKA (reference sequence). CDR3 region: CSAERSGETQYF. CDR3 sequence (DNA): TGCAGTGCGGAACGGTCAGGGGAGACCCAGTACTTC.

Here the CDR3 DNA reads TGTGCCAGCAGCCCCGCGGTTAATGTCGGGTTGACCGGGGAGCTGTTTTTT. Encoded protein: CASSPAVNVGLTGELFF. The genes are TRBV7-9 and TRBJ2-2; no firm D call. There are 17 residues in the CDR3. CDR1 is SEHNR, CDR2 FQNEAQ, per germline (reference sequence). With 5 bases removed from V and 5 bases from J, the gap between germline ends came to 21 bases.

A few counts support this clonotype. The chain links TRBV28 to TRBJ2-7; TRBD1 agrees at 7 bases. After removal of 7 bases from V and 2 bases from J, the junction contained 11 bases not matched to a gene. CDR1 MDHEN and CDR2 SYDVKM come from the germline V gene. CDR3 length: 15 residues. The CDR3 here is CASNPQDRRTYEQYF. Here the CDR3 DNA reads TGTGCCAGCAACCCCCAGGACAGGAGGACCTACGAGCAGTACTTC.

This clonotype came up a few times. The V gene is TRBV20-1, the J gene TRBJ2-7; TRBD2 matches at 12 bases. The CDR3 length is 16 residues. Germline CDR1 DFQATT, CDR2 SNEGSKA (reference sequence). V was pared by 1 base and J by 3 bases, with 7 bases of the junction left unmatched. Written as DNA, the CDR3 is TGCAGTGCTAGAGCGGGGCTAGCGGGAGGGCTCTACGAGCAGTACTTC. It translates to CSARAGLAGGLYEQYF.

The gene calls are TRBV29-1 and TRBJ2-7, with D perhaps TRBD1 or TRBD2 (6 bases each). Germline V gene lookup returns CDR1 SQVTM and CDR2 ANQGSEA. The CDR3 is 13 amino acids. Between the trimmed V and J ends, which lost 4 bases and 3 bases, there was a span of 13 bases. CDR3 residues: CSVGGAGSYEQYF. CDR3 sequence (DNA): TGCAGCGTTGGGGGGGCAGGGAGCTACGAGCAGTACTTC.

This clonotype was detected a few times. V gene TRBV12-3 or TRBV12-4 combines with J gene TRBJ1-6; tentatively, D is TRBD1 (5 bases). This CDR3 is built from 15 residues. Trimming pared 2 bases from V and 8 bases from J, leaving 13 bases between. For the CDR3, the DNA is TGTGCCAGCAGTTTAAGGTTCAGGGTTGATTCACCCCTCCACTTT. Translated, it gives CASSLRFRVDSPLHF.

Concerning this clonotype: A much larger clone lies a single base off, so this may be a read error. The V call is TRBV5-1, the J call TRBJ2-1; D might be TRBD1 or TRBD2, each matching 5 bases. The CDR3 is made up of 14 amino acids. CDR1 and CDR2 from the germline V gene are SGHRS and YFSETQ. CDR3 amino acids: CAGRPGRTNNEQFF. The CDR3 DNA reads TGCGCCGGCAGACCGGGACGGACGAACAATGAGCAGTTCTTC.

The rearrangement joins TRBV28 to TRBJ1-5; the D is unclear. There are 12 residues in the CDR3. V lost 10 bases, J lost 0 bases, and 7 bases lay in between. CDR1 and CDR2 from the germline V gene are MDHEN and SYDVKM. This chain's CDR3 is CAIQLSNQPQHF. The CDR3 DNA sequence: TGTGCCATTCAACTTAGCAATCAGCCCCAGCATTTT.

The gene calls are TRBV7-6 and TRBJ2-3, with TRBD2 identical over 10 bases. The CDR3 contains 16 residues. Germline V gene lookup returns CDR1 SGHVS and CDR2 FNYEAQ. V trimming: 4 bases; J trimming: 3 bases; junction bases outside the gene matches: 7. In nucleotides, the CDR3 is TGTGCCAGCAGCTCGCGCGGGGGACTAGCGACAGATACGCAGTATTTT. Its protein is CASSSRGGLATDTQYF.